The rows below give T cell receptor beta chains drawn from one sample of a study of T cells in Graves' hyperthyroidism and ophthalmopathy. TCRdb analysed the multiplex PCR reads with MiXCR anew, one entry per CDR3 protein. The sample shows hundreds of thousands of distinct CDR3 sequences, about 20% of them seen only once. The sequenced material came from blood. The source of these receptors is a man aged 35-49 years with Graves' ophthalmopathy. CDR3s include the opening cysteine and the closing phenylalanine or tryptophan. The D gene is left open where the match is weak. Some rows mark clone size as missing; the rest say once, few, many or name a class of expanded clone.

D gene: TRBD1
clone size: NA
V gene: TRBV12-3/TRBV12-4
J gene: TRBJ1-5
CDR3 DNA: TGTGCCAGCAGGATAGGGACAGTTAATCAGCCCCAGCATTTT
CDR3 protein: CASRIGTVNQPQHF

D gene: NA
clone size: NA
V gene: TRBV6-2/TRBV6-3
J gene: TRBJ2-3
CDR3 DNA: TGTGCCAGCAGTTATAGAGGAATCACAGATACGCAGTATTTT
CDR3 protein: CASSYRGITDTQYF

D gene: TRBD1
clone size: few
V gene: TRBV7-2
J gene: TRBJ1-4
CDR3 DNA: TGTGCCGAAGGACAGGGTCTAAATGAAAAACTGTTTTTT
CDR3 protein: CAEGQGLNEKLFF

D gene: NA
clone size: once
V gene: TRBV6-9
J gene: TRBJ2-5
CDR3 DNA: TGTGCCAGCAGTTACGAGTACGGAGAGACCCAGTACTTC
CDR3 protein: CASSYEYGETQYF

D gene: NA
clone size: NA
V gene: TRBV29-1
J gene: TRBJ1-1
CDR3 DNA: TGCAGCGCCCGGGATGGGCCAGCTTTCTTT
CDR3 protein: CSARDGPAFF

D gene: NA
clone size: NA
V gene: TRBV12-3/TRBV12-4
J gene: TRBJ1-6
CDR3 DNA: TGTGCCAGCAGCCCACTTTTTTCAAATTCACCCCTCCACTTT
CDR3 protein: CASSPLFSNSPLHF

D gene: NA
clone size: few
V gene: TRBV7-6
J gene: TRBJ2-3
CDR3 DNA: TGTGCCAGCAGCTTAGGACAGTCCGACACAGATACGCAGTATTTT
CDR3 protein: CASSLGQSDTDTQYF

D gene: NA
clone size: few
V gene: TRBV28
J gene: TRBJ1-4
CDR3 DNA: TGTGCCACTCATACAGGGTTAGAAAAACTGTTTTTT
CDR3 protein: CATHTGLEKLFF

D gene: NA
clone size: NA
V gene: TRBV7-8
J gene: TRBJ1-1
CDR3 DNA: TGTGCCAGCAGCCCTGGACTGCTTGGAGCTTTCTTT
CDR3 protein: CASSPGLLGAFF

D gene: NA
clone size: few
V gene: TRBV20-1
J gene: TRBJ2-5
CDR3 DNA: TGCAGTGCTCCGAAGACAGGACTCCAAGAGACCCAGTACTTC
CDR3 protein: CSAPKTGLQETQYF

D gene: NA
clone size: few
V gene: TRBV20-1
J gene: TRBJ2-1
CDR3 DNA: TGCAGTGCTAGAGAGCAGGGGAAGGTAAATGAGCAGTTCTTC
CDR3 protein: CSAREQGKVNEQFF

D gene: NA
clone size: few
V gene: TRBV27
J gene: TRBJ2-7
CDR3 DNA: TGTGCCAGCAGTTTTTCGGGGGCCCGCTCCTACGAGCAGTACTTC
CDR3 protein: CASSFSGARSYEQYF

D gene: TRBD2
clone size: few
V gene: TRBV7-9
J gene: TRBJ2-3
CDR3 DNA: TGTGCCAGCAGCTCCTCCGCCGGGACTAGCCTCACAGATACGCAGTATTTT
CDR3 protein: CASSSSAGTSLTDTQYF

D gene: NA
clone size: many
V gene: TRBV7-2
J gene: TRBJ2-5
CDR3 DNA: TGTGCCAGCAGCCCACAACTAGCAAGTGAGACCCAGTACTTC
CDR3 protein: CASSPQLASETQYF

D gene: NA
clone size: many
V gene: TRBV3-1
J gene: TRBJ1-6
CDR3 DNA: TGTGCCAGCAGCCAAGGGGGCTCCTATAATTCACCCCTCCACTTT
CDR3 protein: CASSQGGSYNSPLHF

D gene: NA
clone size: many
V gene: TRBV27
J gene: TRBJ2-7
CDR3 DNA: TGTGCCAGCAGTTTATCCCACAGCTACGAGCAGTACTTC
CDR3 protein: CASSLSHSYEQYF

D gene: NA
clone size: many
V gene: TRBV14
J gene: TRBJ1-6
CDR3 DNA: TGTGCCAGCAGCACTGGACCTGGATCACCCCTCCACTTT
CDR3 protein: CASSTGPGSPLHF

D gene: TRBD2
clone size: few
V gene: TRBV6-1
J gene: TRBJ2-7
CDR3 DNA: TGTGCCAGTTCAGGGGTCTCTAGCGGGACTTACGAGCAGTACTTC
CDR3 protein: CASSGVSSGTYEQYF

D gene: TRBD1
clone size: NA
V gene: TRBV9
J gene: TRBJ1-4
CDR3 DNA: TGTGCCAGCAGCGCTTCAGGGGGAACTAATGAAAAACTGTTTTTT
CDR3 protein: CASSASGGTNEKLFF

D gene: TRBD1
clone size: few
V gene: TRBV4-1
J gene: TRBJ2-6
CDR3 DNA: TGCGCCAGCAGCCAACAACGGACAGGGGCTGGGGCCAACGTCCTGACTTTC
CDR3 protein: CASSQQRTGAGANVLTF

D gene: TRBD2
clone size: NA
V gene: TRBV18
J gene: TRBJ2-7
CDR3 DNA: TGTGCCAGCTCGCCCGGGGGGACCCTGCTTTACGAGCAGTACTTC
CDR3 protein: CASSPGGTLLYEQYF

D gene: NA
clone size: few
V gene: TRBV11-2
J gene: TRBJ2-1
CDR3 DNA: TGTGCCAGCAGCTTGTTGCTGCACAATGAGCAGTTCTTC
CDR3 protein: CASSLLLHNEQFF

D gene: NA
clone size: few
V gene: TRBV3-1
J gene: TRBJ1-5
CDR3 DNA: TGTGCCAGCCAGGACAGTCTCGGGCCCCAGCATTTT
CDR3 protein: CASQDSLGPQHF

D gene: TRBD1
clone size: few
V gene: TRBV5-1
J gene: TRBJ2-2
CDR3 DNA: TGCGCCAGCAGCTTGGGGACAGGGATGAACACCGGGGAGCTGTTTTTT
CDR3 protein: CASSLGTGMNTGELFF

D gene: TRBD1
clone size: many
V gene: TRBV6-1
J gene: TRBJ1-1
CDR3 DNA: TGTGCCAGCAGTGAAAAGACAGGGGTCAGGGCTTTCTTT
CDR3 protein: CASSEKTGVRAFF

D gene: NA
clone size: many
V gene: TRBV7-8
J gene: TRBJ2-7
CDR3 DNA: TGTGCCAGCAGCTTAGCAGCCACTTACGAGCAGTACTTC
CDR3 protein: CASSLAATYEQYF

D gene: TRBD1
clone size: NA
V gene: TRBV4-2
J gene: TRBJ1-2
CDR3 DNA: TGTGCCAGCAGCCAAGGAGCCGCCACAGGGGTTGACTATGGCTACACCTTC
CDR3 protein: CASSQGAATGVDYGYTF

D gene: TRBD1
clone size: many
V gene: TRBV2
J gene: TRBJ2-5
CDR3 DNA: TGTGCCAGCAGTGGGAGACAGGGGGGAGAGACCCAGTACTTC
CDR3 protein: CASSGRQGGETQYF

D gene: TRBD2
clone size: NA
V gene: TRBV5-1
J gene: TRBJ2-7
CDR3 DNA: TGCGCCAGCAGCTGGGGAGGAGCGGGGTCCTACGAGCAGTACTTC
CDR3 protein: CASSWGGAGSYEQYF

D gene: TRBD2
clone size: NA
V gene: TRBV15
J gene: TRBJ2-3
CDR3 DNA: TGTGCCACCAGCAGAGTCAGCGGGATAGGAGCAGATACGCAGTATTTT
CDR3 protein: CATSRVSGIGADTQYF

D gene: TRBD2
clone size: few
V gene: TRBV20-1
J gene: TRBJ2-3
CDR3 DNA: TGCAGTGCTAATCCTCGGACTAGCGGGGCTCACCAAGATACGCAGTATTTT
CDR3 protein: CSANPRTSGAHQDTQYF

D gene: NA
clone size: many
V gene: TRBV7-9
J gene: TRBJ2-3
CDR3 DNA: TGTGCCAGCAGCTTGTCGACCGGGACAGATACGCAGTATTTT
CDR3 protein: CASSLSTGTDTQYF

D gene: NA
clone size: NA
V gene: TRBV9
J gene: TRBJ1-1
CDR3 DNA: TGTGCCAGCAGCGTAGGATCAGGGGTCGGCACTGAAGCTTTCTTT
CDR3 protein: CASSVGSGVGTEAFF

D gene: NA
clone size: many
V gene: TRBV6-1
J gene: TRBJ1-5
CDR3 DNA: TGTGCCATTTCCGGGGAGGGAGTGGGCAATCAGCCCCAGCATTTT
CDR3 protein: CAISGEGVGNQPQHF

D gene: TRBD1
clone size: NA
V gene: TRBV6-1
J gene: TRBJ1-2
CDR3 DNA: TGTGCCAGCAGTCTCACCGGGACAGCATATGGCTACACCTTC
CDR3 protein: CASSLTGTAYGYTF

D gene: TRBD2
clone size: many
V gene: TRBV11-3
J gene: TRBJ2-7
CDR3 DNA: TGTGCCAGCAGCTTAGCAGGGCTAGCGGGAGGAAGGAGCGAGCAGTACTTC
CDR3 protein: CASSLAGLAGGRSEQYF

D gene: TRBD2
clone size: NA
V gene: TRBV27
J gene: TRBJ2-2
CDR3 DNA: TGTGCCAGCACCTTAGGACTAGCCTACACCGGGGAGCTGTTTTTT
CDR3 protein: CASTLGLAYTGELFF

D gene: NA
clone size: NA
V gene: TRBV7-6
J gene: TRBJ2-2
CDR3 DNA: TGTGCCAGCAGCTTGGGACTTGGCGGGGAGCTGTTTTTT
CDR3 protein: CASSLGLGGELFF

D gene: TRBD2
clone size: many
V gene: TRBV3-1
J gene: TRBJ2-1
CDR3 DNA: TGTGCCAGCAGCCCCTCTAGCGGGGGCTCCTACAATGAGCAGTTCTTC
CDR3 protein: CASSPSSGGSYNEQFF

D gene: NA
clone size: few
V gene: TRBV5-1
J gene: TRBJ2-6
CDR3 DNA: TGCGCCAGCAGCTTGGAGAGAGTCTCTGGGGCCAACGTCCTGACTTTC
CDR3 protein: CASSLERVSGANVLTF

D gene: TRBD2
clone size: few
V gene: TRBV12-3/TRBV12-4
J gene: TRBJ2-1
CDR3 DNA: TGTGCCAGCCGAAAGGGGACTAGCGGGAGAGGGCATGAGCAGTTCTTC
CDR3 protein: CASRKGTSGRGHEQFF

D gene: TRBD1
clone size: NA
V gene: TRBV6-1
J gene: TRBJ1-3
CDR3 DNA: TGTGCCAGCACCGGGACAGGGGGCTTTGGAAACACCATATATTTT
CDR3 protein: CASTGTGGFGNTIYF

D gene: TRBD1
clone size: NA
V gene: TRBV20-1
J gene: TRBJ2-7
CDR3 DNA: TGCAGTGCTAGAGATTTGGGACAGGGAGCCACCTACGAGCGGTACTTC
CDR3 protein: CSARDLGQGATYERYF